Following are 31 T cell receptor beta chains from one sample sequenced in a study of cytotoxic CD8 clonotypes in ibrutinib-treated CLL. Produced via immunoSEQ multiplex PCR; TCRdb's table is partial and in-frame only. This sample has 300,000 to 350,000 clones, with 80% found just once. The sample in question was PBMCs, obtained before ibrutinib treatment. The receptors come from a human donor with chronic lymphocytic leukemia.

The chain uses TRBV7-2 and TRBJ1-1; TRBD1 agrees at 7 bases. CDR1 SGHTA and CDR2 FQGNSA come from the germline V gene. With V trimmed by 5 bases and J by 0 bases, 6 bases remained unmatched. The CDR3 extends over 15 amino acids. CDR3 nucleotides: TGTGCCAGCAGCATCCGGGACAGTTTGAACACTGAAGCTTTCTTT. Protein product: CASSIRDSLNTEAFF.

The chain uses TRBV30 and TRBJ2-7, with TRBD1 matching 11 bases. The germline gives CDR1 GTSNPN, CDR2 SVGIG (reference sequence). The CDR3 covers 14 residues. V was pared by 5 bases and J by 5 bases, with 8 bases of the junction left unmatched. CDR3 DNA sequence: TGTGCCTGGGCGGAGGACAGGGGGCCCCACGAGCAGTACTTC. This encodes CAWAEDRGPHEQYF.

The CDR3 nucleotides read TGCGCCAGCAGCAACGCCCCAGGGAGTGGCTACACCTTC. Translating it yields CASSNAPGSGYTF. The chain uses TRBV10-1 and TRBJ1-2, with D tentatively TRBD1 (5 bases). V lost 6 bases to trimming and J lost 7 bases, with 15 bases between them. The CDR3 loop spans 13 amino acids. Germline CDR1 WNHNN, CDR2 SYGVQD (reference sequence).

A few counts support this clone. This chain joins TRBV13 and TRBJ2-7; no reliable D call. From germline, CDR1 is PRHDT and CDR2 FYEKMQ (reference sequence). This CDR3 has 11 amino acids. Trimming pared 5 bases from V and 13 bases from J, leaving 15 bases between. Written as DNA, the CDR3 is TGTGCCAGCAGCGGAGAGACTCCAGTTTACTTC. Encoded protein: CASSGETPVYF.

This clone occurred a few times. The chain carries TRBV29-1 and TRBJ2-5; 8 bases match TRBD1. V gave up 1 base and J gave up 5 bases; unmatched junction bases: 6. Germline V gives CDR1 SQVTM, CDR2 ANQGSEA. The CDR3 has 14 amino acids. The CDR3 loop reads CSVEGTGNSETQYF. The CDR3 DNA is TGCAGCGTTGAAGGGACAGGGAATTCGGAGACCCAGTACTTC.

The V call is TRBV4-3, the J call TRBJ1-5; D possibly corresponds to TRBD1 (5 bases). Trimming cost V 3 bases and J 0 bases, with 9 bases left between them. The CDR3 has 15 amino acids. Germline V gene lookup returns CDR1 LGHNA and CDR2 YSLEER. This CDR3 reads CASSQGRGSNQPQHF. DNA of the CDR3: TGCGCCAGCAGCCAGGGGAGGGGTAGCAATCAGCCCCAGCATTTT.

The V and J genes are TRBV2 and TRBJ2-3; D is unresolved. Germline V lookup: CDR1 SNHLY, CDR2 FYNNEI. The ends were cut back, 5 bases at V and 2 bases at J, with 5 bases in the middle. The CDR3 totals 12 residues. In DNA, the CDR3 is TGTGCCAGCAGTTACACCACAGATACGCAGTATTTT. Translating it yields CASSYTTDTQYF.

The chain combines TRBV18 with TRBJ2-2, with TRBD1 matching 9 bases. CDR1 is KGHSH, CDR2 LQKENI, per germline. This CDR3 spans 15 amino acids. The J segment lost 5 bases and the V segment lost 3 bases, leaving 4 bases of the junction unmatched. DNA of the CDR3: TGTGCCAGCTCACCCATACAGGGGGCGACCGGGGAGCTGTTTTTT. Translated: CASSPIQGATGELFF.

This clone appeared a few times. The chain uses TRBV27 and TRBJ2-1; possibly TRBD2 for D (5 bases). This CDR3 is 13 amino acids long. V was trimmed by 2 bases and J by 8 bases, leaving 10 bases between them. CDR1 is MNHEY and CDR2 is SMNVEV in the germline V gene (reference sequence). The CDR3 region is CASSLEGADEQFF. In DNA form, the CDR3 reads TGTGCCAGCAGTTTAGAGGGAGCGGATGAGCAGTTCTTC.

This chain links TRBV10-3 with TRBJ2-1; D not resolved. Germline V CDR1 and CDR2: ENHRY, SYGVKD. V lost 2 bases and J 3 bases, leaving 14 bases between the germline ends. The CDR3 contains 16 residues. The CDR3 sequence: CAISETHLAVYNEQFF. CDR3 coding DNA: TGTGCCATCAGTGAGACCCATTTAGCCGTCTACAATGAGCAGTTCTTC.

The chain joins TRBV9 to TRBJ2-1, with 8 positions matching TRBD2. The ends lost 5 bases at V and 2 bases at J; junction bases unmatched: 6. The germline gives CDR1 SGDLS, CDR2 YYNGEE. The CDR3 has 15 residues. This CDR3 reads CASSMSGSPYNEQFF. The DNA for the CDR3 is TGTGCCAGCAGTATGAGCGGGAGCCCCTACAATGAGCAGTTCTTC.

The rearrangement links TRBV9 to TRBJ2-2, with 10 nucleotides matching TRBD2. The CDR3 runs 14 residues. Germline loops: CDR1 SGDLS, CDR2 YYNGEE. V gave up 4 bases and J gave up 4 bases; unmatched junction bases: 1. The CDR3 DNA reads as TGTGCCAGCAGCCCTAGCGGGAGCACCGGGGAGCTGTTTTTT. It is translated as CASSPSGSTGELFF.

The V gene is TRBV15, the J gene TRBJ2-3; 9 nucleotides align to TRBD2. V trimming: 1 base; J trimming: 2 bases; junction bases outside the gene matches: 4. CDR1 and CDR2 from the germline V gene are LNHNV and YYDKDF (reference sequence). This CDR3 is built from 16 residues. Written as DNA, the CDR3 is TGTGCCACCAGCAGAGGACTAGCGGAACCCACAGATACGCAGTATTTT. Translating it yields CATSRGLAEPTDTQYF.

The CDR3: CASSPPSGSSYEQYF. The CDR3 nucleotides are TGTGCCAGCAGTCCACCTAGCGGGAGCTCCTACGAGCAGTACTTC. This sequence joins TRBV28 and TRBJ2-7, with 10 bases aligning to TRBD2. The V and J ends lost 5 bases and 0 bases, in that order; junction bases with no gene match: 4. The CDR3 is 15 amino acids. Germline-derived CDR1 and CDR2 are MDHEN and SYDVKM.

V usage is TRBV6-5 and J usage is TRBJ2-3, with D possibly being TRBD2 (6 bases). The CDR3 totals 15 residues. The V end lost 6 bases, the J end lost 2 bases, and 15 bases lay between the germline ends. Germline CDR1 and CDR2: MNHEY and SVGAGI. CDR3 protein: CASSGSANPTDTQYF. The CDR3 bases are TGTGCCAGCAGCGGGAGCGCGAACCCCACAGATACGCAGTATTTT.

There are a few counts of this clone. One end of the junction does not line up with germline, which may come from a read error. V is TRBV9 and J is TRBJ1-2; D might be TRBD1 (5 bases). This CDR3 is 13 amino acids long. Germline V CDR1 and CDR2: SGDLS, YYNGEE. CDR3 loop: CASSALIWAGPAF. The CDR3 nucleotides read TGTGCCAGCAGCGCACTCATCTGGGCAGGGCCCGCTTTC.

The V and J genes are TRBV4-3 and TRBJ2-2, with 9 positions matching TRBD2. The CDR3 length is 16 residues. V shed 2 bases, J shed 4 bases, and the junction held 5 bases outside the gene matches. Germline CDR1 reads LGHNA; CDR2 reads YSLEER. CDR3 in amino acids: CASSQLAGAVTGELFF. CDR3 in DNA: TGCGCCAGCAGCCAATTAGCGGGAGCCGTCACCGGGGAGCTGTTTTTT.

The rearrangement links TRBV19 to TRBJ1-5; D is possibly TRBD1 (6 bases). Trimming removed 4 bases from V and 0 bases from J, with 13 bases in between. Germline CDR1 and CDR2: LNHDA and SQIVND (reference sequence). There are 16 residues in the CDR3. The CDR3 DNA reads as TGTGCCAGTAGTAACCGACAGGACTATAGCAATCAGCCCCAGCATTTT. Its translation: CASSNRQDYSNQPQHF.

V is TRBV28 and J is TRBJ1-2, with 10 bases that match TRBD1. J was trimmed by 4 bases and V by 5 bases; bases with no gene match: 13. The CDR3 extends over 17 amino acids. Per germline, CDR1 MDHEN and CDR2 SYDVKM. CDR3 coding DNA: TGTGCCAGCAGTGGTCCCGGTGAGACAGGGGGCTTCTATGGCTACACCTTC. Translated, it gives CASSGPGETGGFYGYTF.

CDR3 bases: TGTGCCAGCAGGCCCGGGACTAGTACAGATACGCAGTATTTT. Amino acids: CASRPGTSTDTQYF. V gene TRBV28 combines with J gene TRBJ2-3, with 8 bases aligning to TRBD2. CDR3 size: 14 residues. The ends lost 6 bases at V and 3 bases at J; junction bases unmatched: 5. Germline-derived CDR1 and CDR2 are MDHEN and SYDVKM.

The sample holds a few counts of this clone. The chain links TRBV6-1 to TRBJ1-3, with D perhaps matching TRBD1 (5 bases). V was shortened by 6 bases and J by 3 bases, with 9 bases between the two germline ends. This CDR3 region has 13 residues. In germline, CDR1 is MNHNS, CDR2 SASEGT. The CDR3 DNA is TGTGCCAGCAGGGGGGACTTTGGAAACACCATATATTTT. Translating it yields CASRGDFGNTIYF.

The chain couples TRBV30 to TRBJ2-1; perhaps TRBD2 as D (6 bases). The V gene lost 0 bases and the J gene lost 8 bases, with 8 bases spanning the gap. The CDR3 covers 12 residues. Germline assignment: CDR1 GTSNPN and CDR2 SVGIG (reference sequence). CDR3 loop: CAWSVRGYEQFF. The CDR3 DNA is TGTGCCTGGAGTGTACGGGGGTATGAGCAGTTCTTC.

The chain carries TRBV5-1 and TRBJ2-2; TRBD2 agrees at 13 bases. Germline lookup yields CDR1 SGHRS and CDR2 YFSETQ. There are 16 residues in the CDR3. V shed 6 bases, J shed 6 bases, and the junction held 8 bases outside the gene matches. The CDR3 protein is CASTRTSGGVAGELFF. In DNA form, the CDR3 reads TGCGCCAGCACTCGGACTAGCGGGGGAGTGGCCGGGGAGCTGTTTTTT.

The chain combines TRBV10-1 with TRBJ2-7; D not certain. The CDR3 consists of 11 residues. V was cut by 2 bases and J by 5 bases, with 4 bases left in between. The germline gives CDR1 WNHNN, CDR2 SYGVQD (reference sequence). CDR3: CASSEGNEQYF. The CDR3 DNA reads TGCGCCAGCAGTGAGGGTAACGAGCAGTACTTC.

This chain uses TRBV5-1 with TRBJ1-1; D is undetermined. Germline assignment: CDR1 SGHRS and CDR2 YFSETQ. CDR3 size: 15 residues. V lost 1 base to trimming and J lost 0 bases, with 10 bases between them. The DNA of the CDR3 is TGCGCCAGCAGCTTGAGTGCGGGATTGAACACTGAAGCTTTCTTT. It codes for CASSLSAGLNTEAFF.

This chain uses TRBV4-3 with TRBJ1-2; maybe TRBD1 (5 bases). Trimming shortened V by 3 bases and J by 5 bases, and 13 bases separated the two germline ends. The germline V gene encodes CDR1 LGHNA and CDR2 YSLEER. The CDR3 is 14 amino acids. CDR3 coding DNA: TGCGCCAGCAGCCACTTGGGGGGGGTGTATGGCTACACCTTC. Translation gives CASSHLGGVYGYTF.

In this sample, this clone turned up a few times. CDR3 coding DNA: TGTGCCAGCAGTGAGGAGGCCCAGTACTTC. Its protein is CASSEEAQYF. This chain connects TRBV25-1 to TRBJ2-5, with a possible D match to TRBD2 (5 bases). Germline values: CDR1 MGHDK, CDR2 SYGVNS. This CDR3 contains 10 residues. V was clipped by 3 bases and J by 9 bases, with 5 bases between them.

The chain uses TRBV27 and TRBJ2-1, with TRBD2 identical over 9 bases. J lost 8 bases, V lost 2 bases, and 7 bases had no gene match. Germline CDR1 is MNHEY and CDR2 is SMNVEV (reference sequence). The CDR3 sequence is 15 residues long. The CDR3 DNA sequence: TGTGCCAGCAGTTTAAAGGGCGGGAGGGCCGATGAGCAGTTCTTC. This sequence encodes CASSLKGGRADEQFF.

This clone occurred a few times. Here the CDR3 reads CASSTNPGLGTGELFF. CDR3 bases: TGTGCCAGCAGTACTAATCCGGGACTTGGCACCGGGGAGCTGTTTTTT. The chain has TRBV27 and TRBJ2-2; maybe TRBD2 (6 bases). CDR1 is MNHEY, CDR2 SMNVEV, per germline (reference sequence). The germline V and J ends were trimmed by 5 bases and 4 bases, with 17 bases remaining between them. This CDR3 contains 16 residues.

This chain joins TRBV7-2 and TRBJ2-6; no definite D call. The CDR3 has 16 residues. Per germline, CDR1 SGHTA and CDR2 FQGNSA. V dropped 2 bases and J dropped 4 bases, with 12 bases sitting between them. The CDR3 DNA follows: TGTGCCAGCAGCTTAAGTTCTAGTTTCGGGGCCAACGTCCTGACTTTC. Protein sequence: CASSLSSSFGANVLTF.

V usage is TRBV7-6 and J usage is TRBJ2-5; D gene unclear. The CDR3 sequence is 16 residues long. V shed 5 bases and J shed 5 bases, with 21 bases lying between them. In germline, CDR1 is SGHVS, CDR2 FNYEAQ. This CDR3 is CASSAIGQVDWETQYF. Here the CDR3 DNA reads TGTGCCAGCAGCGCGATAGGGCAAGTAGATTGGGAGACCCAGTACTTC.